The TCR beta chain described here comes from a study of metastatic and nonmetastatic thyroid tumors. Original methodology: Researchers built a distant-metastasis classifier for papillary thyroid cancer that drew on CDR3 differences across clinicopathological groups. Through MiXCR, TCRdb re-clonotyped the PCR reads. The V and J calls, along with clone size, are taken from TCRdb and not from the paper's own processing. Of about 13,000 clones listed, more than 20% are singletons. Ahead of thyroid surgery, no patient had received treatment of any kind. Germline CDR1 and CDR2: MDHEN and SYDVKM. Trimming pared 6 bases from V and 5 bases from J, leaving 8 bases between. The CDR3 consists of 13 residues.

This sequence joins TRBV28 and TRBJ1-6; D unclear. Sequenced: blood. The TCR was taken from a male donor with papillary thyroid cancer or a benign thyroid nodule (not recorded which). Some clones in this sample may be carry-over from other donors' samples. DNA of the CDR3: TGTGCCAGCAGATATATACATAATTCACCCCTCCACTTT. Translation: CASRYIHNSPLHF. The full variable domain, its missing parts supplied by reference TRBV28 and TRBJ1-6, is DVKVTQSSRYLVKRTGEKVFLECVQDMDHENMFWYRQDPGLGLRLIYFSYDVKMKEKGDIPEGYSVSREKKERFSLILESASTNQTSMYLCASRYIHNSPLHFGNGTRLTVT.